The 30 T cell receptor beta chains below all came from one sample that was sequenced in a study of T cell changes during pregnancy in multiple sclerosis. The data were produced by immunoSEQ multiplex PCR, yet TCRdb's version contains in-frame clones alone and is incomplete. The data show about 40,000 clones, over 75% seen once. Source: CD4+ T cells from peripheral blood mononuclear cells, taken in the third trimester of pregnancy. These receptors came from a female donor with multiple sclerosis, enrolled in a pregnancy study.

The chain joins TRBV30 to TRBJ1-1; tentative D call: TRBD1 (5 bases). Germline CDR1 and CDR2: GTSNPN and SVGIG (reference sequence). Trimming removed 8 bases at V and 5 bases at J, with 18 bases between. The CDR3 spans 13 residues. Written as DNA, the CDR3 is TGTGCCATCTACGGGGGGGGTAAAACTGAAGCTTTCTTT. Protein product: CAIYGGGKTEAFF.

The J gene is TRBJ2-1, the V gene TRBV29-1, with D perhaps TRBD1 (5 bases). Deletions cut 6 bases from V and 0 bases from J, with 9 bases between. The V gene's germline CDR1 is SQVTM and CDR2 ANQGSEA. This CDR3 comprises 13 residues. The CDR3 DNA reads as TGCAGCGTACAGGTTAGCTCCTACAATGAGCAGTTCTTC. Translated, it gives CSVQVSSYNEQFF.

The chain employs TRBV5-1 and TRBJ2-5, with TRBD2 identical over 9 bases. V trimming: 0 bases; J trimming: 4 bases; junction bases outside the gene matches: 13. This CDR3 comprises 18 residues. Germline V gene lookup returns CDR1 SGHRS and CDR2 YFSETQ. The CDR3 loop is CASSLGISGSHKGETQYF. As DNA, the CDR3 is TGCGCCAGCAGCTTGGGTATTAGCGGGAGCCATAAGGGAGAGACCCAGTACTTC.

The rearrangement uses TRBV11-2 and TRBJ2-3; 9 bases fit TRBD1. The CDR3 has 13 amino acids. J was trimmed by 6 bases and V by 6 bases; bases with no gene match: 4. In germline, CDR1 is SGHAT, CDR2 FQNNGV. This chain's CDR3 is CASRTGGLDTQYF. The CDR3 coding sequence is TGTGCCAGCAGGACAGGGGGATTGGATACGCAGTATTTT.

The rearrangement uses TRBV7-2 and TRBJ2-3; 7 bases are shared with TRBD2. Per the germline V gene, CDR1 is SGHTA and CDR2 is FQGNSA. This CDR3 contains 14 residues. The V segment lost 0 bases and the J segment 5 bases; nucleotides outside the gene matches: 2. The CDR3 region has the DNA TGTGCCAGCAGCTTAGCGGCGGGAGTAGATACGCAGTATTTT. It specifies CASSLAAGVDTQYF.

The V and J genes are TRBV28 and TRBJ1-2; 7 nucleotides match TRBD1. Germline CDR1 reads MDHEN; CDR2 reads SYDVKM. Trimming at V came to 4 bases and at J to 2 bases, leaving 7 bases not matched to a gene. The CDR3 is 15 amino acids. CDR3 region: CASSSAGTENYGYTF. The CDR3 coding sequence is TGTGCCAGCAGTTCAGCCGGGACAGAAAACTATGGCTACACCTTC.

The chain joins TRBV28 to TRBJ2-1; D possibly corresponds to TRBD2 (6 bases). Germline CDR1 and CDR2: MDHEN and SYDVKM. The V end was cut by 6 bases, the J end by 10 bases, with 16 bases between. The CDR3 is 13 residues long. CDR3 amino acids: CASRIEGGDEQFF. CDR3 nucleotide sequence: TGTGCCAGCAGGATCGAGGGCGGGGACGAGCAGTTCTTC. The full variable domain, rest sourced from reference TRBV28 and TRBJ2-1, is DVKVTQSSRYLVKRTGEKVFLECVQDMDHENMFWYRQDPGLGLRLIYFSYDVKMKEKGDIPEGYSVSREKKERFSLILESASTNQTSMYLCASRIEGGDEQFFGPGTRLTVL.

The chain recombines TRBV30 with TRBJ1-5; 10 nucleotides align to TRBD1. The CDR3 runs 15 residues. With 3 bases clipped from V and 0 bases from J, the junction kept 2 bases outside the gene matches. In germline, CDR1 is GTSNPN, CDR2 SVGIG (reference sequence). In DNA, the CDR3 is TGTGCCTGGAGGGGACAGGGGTTTAGCAATCAGCCCCAGCATTTT. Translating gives CAWRGQGFSNQPQHF.

The CDR3 region is CASSRTSGIYEQYF. Written as DNA, the CDR3 is TGTGCCAGCAGCAGGACTAGCGGGATCTACGAGCAGTACTTC. The V and J genes are TRBV7-9 and TRBJ2-7; 12 nucleotides align to TRBD2. The CDR3 is 14 amino acids. Trimming at V came to 5 bases and at J to 3 bases, leaving 2 bases not matched to a gene. CDR1 is SEHNR, CDR2 FQNEAQ, per germline (reference sequence).

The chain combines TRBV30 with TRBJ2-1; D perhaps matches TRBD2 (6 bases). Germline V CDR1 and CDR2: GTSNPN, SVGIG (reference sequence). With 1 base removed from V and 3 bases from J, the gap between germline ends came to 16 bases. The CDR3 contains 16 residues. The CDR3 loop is CAWSARDFWDYNEQFF. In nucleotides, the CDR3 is TGTGCCTGGAGTGCCCGGGACTTTTGGGACTACAATGAGCAGTTCTTC.

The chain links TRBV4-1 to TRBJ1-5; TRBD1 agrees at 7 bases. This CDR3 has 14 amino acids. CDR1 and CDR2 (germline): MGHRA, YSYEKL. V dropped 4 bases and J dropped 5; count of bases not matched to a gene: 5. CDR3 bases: TGCGCCAGCAGCCGCTTCACAGGGGATCAGCCCCAGCATTTT. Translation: CASSRFTGDQPQHF.

Written as DNA, the CDR3 is TGTGCCAGCAGCCAAACAGGACAGGGTGGCTACACCTTC. It encodes CASSQTGQGGYTF. The chain combines TRBV7-2 with TRBJ1-2; 8 bases map to TRBD1. The germline V gene encodes CDR1 SGHTA and CDR2 FQGNSA. V lost 5 bases to trimming and J lost 7 bases; unmatched junction nucleotides: 6. The CDR3 contains 13 residues. Supplemented by reference TRBV7-2 and TRBJ1-2, the full variable domain reads GAGVSQSPSNKVTEKGKDVELRCDPISGHTALYWYRQSLGQGLEFLIYFQGNSAPDKSGLPSDRFSAERTGGSVSTLTIQRTQQEDSAVYLCASSQTGQGGYTFGSGTRLTVV.

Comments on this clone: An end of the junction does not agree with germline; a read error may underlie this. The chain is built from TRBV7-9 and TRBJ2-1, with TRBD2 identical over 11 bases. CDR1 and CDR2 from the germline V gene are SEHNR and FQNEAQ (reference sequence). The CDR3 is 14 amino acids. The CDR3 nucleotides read TGTGCCAGCAGCTTAGATAGCGGGAGGGCCACTAGGGTCTTC. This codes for CASSLDSGRATRVF.

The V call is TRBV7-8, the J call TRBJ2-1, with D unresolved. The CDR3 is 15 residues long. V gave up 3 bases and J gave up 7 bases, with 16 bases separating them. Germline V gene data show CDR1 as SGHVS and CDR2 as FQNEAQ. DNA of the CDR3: TGTGCCAGCAGCTTGTTAAACACAGCCCGGAATGAGCAGTTCTTC. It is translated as CASSLLNTARNEQFF.

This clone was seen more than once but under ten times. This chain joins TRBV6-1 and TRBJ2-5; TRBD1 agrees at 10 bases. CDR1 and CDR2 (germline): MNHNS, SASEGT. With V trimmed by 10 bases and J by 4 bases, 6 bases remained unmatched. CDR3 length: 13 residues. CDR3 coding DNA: TGTGCCACCGCCGGGACAGGGGTAGAGACCCAGTACTTC. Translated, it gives CATAGTGVETQYF.

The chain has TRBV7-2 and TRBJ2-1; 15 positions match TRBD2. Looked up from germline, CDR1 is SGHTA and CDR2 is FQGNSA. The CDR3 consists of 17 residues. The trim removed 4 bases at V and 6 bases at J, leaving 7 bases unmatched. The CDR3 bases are TGTGCCAGCAGCTCTGGACTAGCGGGAGGGCAATCCAATGAGCAGTTCTTC. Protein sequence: CASSSGLAGGQSNEQFF.

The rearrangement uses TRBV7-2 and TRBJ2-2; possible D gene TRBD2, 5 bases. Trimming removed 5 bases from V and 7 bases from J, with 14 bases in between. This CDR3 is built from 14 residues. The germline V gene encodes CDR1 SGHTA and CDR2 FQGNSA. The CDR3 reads CASSRVPGGGELFF. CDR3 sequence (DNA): TGTGCCAGCAGCCGAGTCCCCGGAGGCGGGGAGCTGTTTTTT.

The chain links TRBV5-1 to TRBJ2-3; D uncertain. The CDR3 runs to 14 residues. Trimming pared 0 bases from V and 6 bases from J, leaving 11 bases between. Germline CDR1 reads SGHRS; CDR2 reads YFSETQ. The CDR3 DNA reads TGCGCCAGCAGCTTGGCCAGCGAGAGGGATACGCAGTATTTT. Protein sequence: CASSLASERDTQYF.

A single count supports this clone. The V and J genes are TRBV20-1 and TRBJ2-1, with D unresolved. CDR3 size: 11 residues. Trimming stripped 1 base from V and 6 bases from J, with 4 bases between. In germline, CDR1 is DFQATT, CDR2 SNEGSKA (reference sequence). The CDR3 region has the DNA TGCAGTGCTAGAGCTAGCAATGAGCAGTTCTTC. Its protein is CSARASNEQFF.

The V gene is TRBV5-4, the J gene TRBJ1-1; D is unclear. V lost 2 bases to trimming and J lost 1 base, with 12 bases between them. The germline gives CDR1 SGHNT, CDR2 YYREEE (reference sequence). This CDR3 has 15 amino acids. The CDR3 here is CASSFGGPSNTEAFF. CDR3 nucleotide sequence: TGTGCCAGCAGCTTTGGAGGGCCCTCGAACACTGAAGCTTTCTTT. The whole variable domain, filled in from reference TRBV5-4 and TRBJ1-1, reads ETGVTQSPTHLIKTRGQQVTLRCSSQSGHNTVSWYQQALGQGPQFIFQYYREEENGRGNFPPRFSGLQFPNYSSELNVNALELDDSALYLCASSFGGPSNTEAFFGQGTRLTVV.

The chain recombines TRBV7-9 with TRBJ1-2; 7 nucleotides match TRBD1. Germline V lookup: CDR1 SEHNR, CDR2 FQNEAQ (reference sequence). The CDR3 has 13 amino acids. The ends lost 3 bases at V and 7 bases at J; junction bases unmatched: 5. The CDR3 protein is CASSLATGFGYTF. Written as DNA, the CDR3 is TGTGCCAGCAGCTTGGCGACAGGGTTTGGCTACACCTTC.

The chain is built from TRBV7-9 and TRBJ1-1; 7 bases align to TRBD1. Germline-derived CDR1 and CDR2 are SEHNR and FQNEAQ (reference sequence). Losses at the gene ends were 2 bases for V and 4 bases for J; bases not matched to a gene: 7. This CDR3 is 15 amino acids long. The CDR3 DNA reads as TGTGCCAGCAGCTTACGACAGGGACGGAGCACTGAAGCTTTCTTT. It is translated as CASSLRQGRSTEAFF. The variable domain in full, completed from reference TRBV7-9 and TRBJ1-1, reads DTGVSQNPRHKITKRGQNVTFRCDPISEHNRLYWYRQTLGQGPEFLTYFQNEAQLEKSRLLSDRFSAERPKGSFSTLEIQRTEQGDSAMYLCASSLRQGRSTEAFFGQGTRLTVV.

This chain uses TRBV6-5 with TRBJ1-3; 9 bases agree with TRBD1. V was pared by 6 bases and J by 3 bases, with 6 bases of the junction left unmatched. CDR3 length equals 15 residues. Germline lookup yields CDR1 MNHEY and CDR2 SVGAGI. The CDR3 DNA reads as TGTGCCAGCAGAAAGGACAGGGGAATTGGAAACACCATATATTTT. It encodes CASRKDRGIGNTIYF.

CDR3 bases: TGTGCCAGTTCGACGGACTTACAAGAGACCCAGTACTTC. Amino acid sequence: CASSTDLQETQYF. The chain employs TRBV19 and TRBJ2-5, with D possibly TRBD2 on 5 matching bases. The CDR3 has 13 residues. CDR1 is LNHDA and CDR2 is SQIVND in the germline V gene (reference sequence). Trimming removed 8 bases from V and 2 bases from J, with 12 bases in between.

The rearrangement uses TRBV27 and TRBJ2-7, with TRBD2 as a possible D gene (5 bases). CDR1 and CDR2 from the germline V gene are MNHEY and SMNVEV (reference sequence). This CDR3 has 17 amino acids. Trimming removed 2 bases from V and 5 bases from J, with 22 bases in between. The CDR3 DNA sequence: TGTGCCAGCAGTTTACGACCCGGATACGAGGGCCACAACGAGCAGTACTTC. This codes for CASSLRPGYEGHNEQYF.

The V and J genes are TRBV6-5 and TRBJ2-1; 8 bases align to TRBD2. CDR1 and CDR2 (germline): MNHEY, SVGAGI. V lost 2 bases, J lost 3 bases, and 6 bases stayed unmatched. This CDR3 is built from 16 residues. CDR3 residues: CASSYLTSGSYNEQFF. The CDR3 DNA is TGTGCCAGCAGTTACCTTACTAGCGGAAGCTACAATGAGCAGTTCTTC.

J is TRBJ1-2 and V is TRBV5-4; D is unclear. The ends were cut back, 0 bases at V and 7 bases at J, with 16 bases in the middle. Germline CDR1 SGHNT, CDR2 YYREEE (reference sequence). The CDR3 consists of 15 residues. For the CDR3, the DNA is TGTGCCAGCAGCTTGGACCCTCGGTCCTCCCCTGGCTACACCTTC. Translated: CASSLDPRSSPGYTF.

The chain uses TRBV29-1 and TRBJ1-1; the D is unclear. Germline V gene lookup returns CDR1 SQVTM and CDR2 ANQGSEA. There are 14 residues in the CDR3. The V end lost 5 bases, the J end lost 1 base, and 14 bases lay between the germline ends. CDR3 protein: CSVFPTRQNTEAFF. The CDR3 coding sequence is TGCAGCGTTTTCCCAACCAGGCAGAACACTGAAGCTTTCTTT.

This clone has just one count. In nucleotides, the CDR3 is TGTGCTAGTGGTTTCGGGGGGAACACCGGGGAGCTGTTTTTT. Amino acid sequence: CASGFGGNTGELFF. V usage is TRBV12-5 and J usage is TRBJ2-2, with a tentative D call TRBD2 (6 bases). The CDR3 is made up of 14 amino acids. Trimming removed 3 bases at V and 1 base at J, with 6 bases between. Germline lookup yields CDR1 LGHNT and CDR2 FRNRAP.

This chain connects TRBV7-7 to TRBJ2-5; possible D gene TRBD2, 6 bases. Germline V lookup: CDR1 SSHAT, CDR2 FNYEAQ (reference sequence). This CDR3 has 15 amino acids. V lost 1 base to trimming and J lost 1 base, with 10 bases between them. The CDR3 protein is CASSLGRGAQETQYF. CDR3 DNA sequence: TGTGCCAGCAGCTTAGGGCGGGGAGCCCAAGAGACCCAGTACTTC.